Listed here are 24 T cell receptor beta chains from one sample, sequenced in a study of T cell repertoires and Cas9 in healthy adults. Using immunoSEQ multiplex PCR, the repertoire was profiled, and TCRdb retains in-frame clones only, with some absent. The sample consists of around 1,500 clones, 93% of them appearing once. Sequencing was performed on SpCas9-reactive CD4+ effector T cells (CD137+, CD154-, CD25-, CD127+) from PBMCs; culture status not recorded. The receptors here all came from a human donor in good health.

The V call is TRBV5-5, the J call TRBJ2-2; D call uncertain. CDR1 SGHKS and CDR2 YYEKEE come from the germline V gene (reference sequence). There are 11 residues in the CDR3. V shed 7 bases and J shed 6 bases, with 7 bases lying between them. CDR3 region: CASSIAGELFF. CDR3 DNA sequence: TGTGCCAGCTCTATCGCCGGGGAGCTGTTTTTT.

This chain uses TRBV7-2 with TRBJ2-5; a possible D gene is TRBD1 (6 bases). Per germline, CDR1 SGHTA and CDR2 FQGNSA. V was shortened by 5 bases and J by 1 base, with 14 bases between the two germline ends. CDR3 length: 15 residues. CDR3 in amino acids: CASSRQVALQETQYF. The CDR3 DNA reads TGTGCCAGCAGCAGACAGGTAGCGCTCCAAGAGACCCAGTACTTC.

J is TRBJ2-7 and V is TRBV11-3; D possibly corresponds to TRBD2 (6 bases). The germline V gene encodes CDR1 SGHNT and CDR2 YENEEA. The ends were cut back, 5 bases at V and 4 bases at J, with 18 bases in the middle. The length of the CDR3 is 15 residues. CDR3 DNA sequence: TGTGCCAGCAGCCCCGGGAGAGGGGAAAGGTACGAGCAGTACTTC. It yields the protein CASSPGRGERYEQYF. Together with reference TRBV11-3 and TRBJ2-7, the CDR3 gives the full variable domain: EAGVVQSPRYKIIEKKQPVAFWCNPISGHNTLYWYLQNLGQGPELLIRYENEEAVDDSQLPKDRFSAERLKGVDSTLKIQPAELGDSAVYLCASSPGRGERYEQYFGPGTRLTVT.

The genes are TRBV4-1 and TRBJ2-2; 7 nucleotides line up with TRBD1. Germline V CDR1 and CDR2: MGHRA, YSYEKL. There are 15 residues in the CDR3. After removal of 1 base from V and 1 base from J, the junction contained 0 bases not matched to a gene. The CDR3 reads CASSQGQGNTGELFF. The CDR3 DNA reads as TGCGCCAGCAGCCAAGGACAGGGGAACACCGGGGAGCTGTTTTTT.

The J gene is TRBJ2-3, the V gene TRBV11-3; D is possibly TRBD2 (5 bases). Germline V gene data show CDR1 as SGHNT and CDR2 as YENEEA. The CDR3 contains 13 residues. Trimming left V 4 bases short and J 8 bases short, with 13 bases between. The CDR3 DNA reads as TGTGCCAGCAGCTCCCGGGGAGCCCTTACGCAGTATTTT. Residues: CASSSRGALTQYF. The full variable domain, with the rest looked up from reference TRBV11-3 and TRBJ2-3, is EAGVVQSPRYKIIEKKQPVAFWCNPISGHNTLYWYLQNLGQGPELLIRYENEEAVDDSQLPKDRFSAERLKGVDSTLKIQPAELGDSAVYLCASSSRGALTQYFGPGTRLTVL.

The genes are TRBV27 and TRBJ2-3; D call uncertain. The V end was cut by 2 bases, the J end by 3 bases, with 3 bases between. This CDR3 contains 12 residues. Germline V gene sequence: CDR1 MNHEY, CDR2 SMNVEV (reference sequence). The CDR3, as DNA: TGTGCCAGCAGTTTAGGGACAGATACGCAGTATTTT. Translated, it gives CASSLGTDTQYF.

This clone was counted a few times. The rearrangement uses TRBV30 and TRBJ2-7; D may match TRBD1 or TRBD2 (6 bases each). The ends were cut back, 5 bases at V and 11 bases at J, with 16 bases in the middle. Germline V gene sequence: CDR1 GTSNPN, CDR2 SVGIG (reference sequence). CDR3 length equals 11 residues. CDR3 coding DNA: TGTGCCTGGGGGGGGCCAGCCGGGGAGTACTTC. This encodes CAWGGPAGEYF.

The V call is TRBV9, the J call TRBJ1-1; 8 bases align to TRBD1. The J segment lost 1 base and the V segment lost 0 bases, leaving 17 bases of the junction unmatched. The germline gives CDR1 SGDLS, CDR2 YYNGEE. The CDR3 spans 20 residues. The CDR3 coding sequence is TGTGCCAGCAGCGTAGGTCCAGGGGGCCCTGGATTAATCGGGAACACTGAAGCTTTCTTT. Translation: CASSVGPGGPGLIGNTEAFF.

This rearrangement joins TRBV6-9 to TRBJ1-1, with 9 bases aligning to TRBD1. CDR1 and CDR2 (germline): MNHGY, SVAAGI. V lost 3 bases to trimming and J lost 4 bases; unmatched junction nucleotides: 3. This CDR3 is 14 amino acids long. CDR3 nucleotides: TGTGCCAGCAGTTACTCGACAGGGGGCACTGAAGCTTTCTTT. The encoded protein is CASSYSTGGTEAFF.

The chain has TRBV11-2 and TRBJ2-7; 8 nucleotides align to TRBD1. CDR3 length equals 13 residues. Germline CDR1 SGHAT, CDR2 FQNNGV. J gave up 3 bases and V 4 bases, and 2 bases lay outside the gene matches. The CDR3 loop reads CASSYTGGYEQYV. CDR3 DNA: TGTGCCAGCAGCTACACAGGGGGCTACGAGCAGTACGTC.

The chain carries TRBV7-5 and TRBJ2-7; the table's D call, TRBD2, was not checked against the DNA. TRBV7-5 is a pseudogene. This CDR3 has 15 residues. Written as DNA, the CDR3 is TGTGTCAGACCCCCCGGGCGGGACCACTCCTACGAGCAGTACGTC. Its protein is CVRPPGRDHSYEQYV.

V gene TRBV6-1 combines with J gene TRBJ1-1, with no clear D. Germline assignment: CDR1 MNHNS and CDR2 SASEGT. Between the trimmed V and J ends, which lost 5 bases and 6 bases, there was a span of 16 bases. This CDR3 is built from 14 residues. DNA for the CDR3: TGTGCCAGCAGTTCTGACCGTTTTTTCCCTGAAGCTTTCTTT. This gives the protein CASSSDRFFPEAFF.

This chain links TRBV6-5 with TRBJ2-7; 8 positions agree with TRBD1. Germline V lookup: CDR1 MNHEY, CDR2 SVGAGI. V shed 4 bases and J 2 bases; nucleotides not matched to a gene: 4. The length of the CDR3 is 14 residues. The CDR3 sequence: CASSFRDRTYEQYF. The CDR3 coding sequence is TGTGCCAGCAGTTTCCGGGACAGGACCTACGAGCAGTACTTC.

This clone has only a few counts. V and J are TRBV25-1 and TRBJ1-2, with TRBD1 as a possible D gene (6 bases). The CDR3 runs to 15 residues. V lost 2 bases to trimming and J lost 7 bases, with 17 bases between them. Germline-derived CDR1 and CDR2 are MGHDK and SYGVNS. CDR3 bases: TGTGCCAGCAGTGAAATGGGGGGGGCAGGCAGTGGCTACACCTTC. Translation: CASSEMGGAGSGYTF.

V usage is TRBV6-4 and J usage is TRBJ1-5; no firm D call. With 4 bases removed from V and 6 bases from J, the gap between germline ends came to 4 bases. Germline-derived CDR1 and CDR2 are MRHNA and SNTAGT. The CDR3 totals 11 residues. CDR3 in amino acids: CASSGRQPQHF. The CDR3 region has the DNA TGTGCCAGCAGTGGGCGTCAGCCCCAGCATTTT.

This rearrangement joins TRBV7-8 to TRBJ1-3; D ambiguous. The germline CDR1 and CDR2 sequences are SGHVS and FQNEAQ. The CDR3 length is 14 residues. Trimming took off 5 bases at V and 2 bases at J, with 10 bases between the two ends. This CDR3 reads CASSRRVTGNTIYF. For the CDR3, the DNA is TGTGCCAGCAGCCGCCGGGTGACTGGAAACACCATATATTTT.

The V call is TRBV2, the J call TRBJ2-1, with D possibly TRBD2 on 7 matching bases. The V end lost 7 bases, the J end lost 11 bases, and 12 bases lay between the germline ends. CDR1 and CDR2 from the germline V gene are SNHLY and FYNNEI. CDR3 length: 11 residues. CDR3 nucleotides: TGTGCCAGCACGGCGGGGGACAAGCAGTTCTTC. Its protein product is CASTAGDKQFF.

The chain uses TRBV5-6 and TRBJ2-1; 7 nucleotides agree with TRBD2. J lost 1 base, V lost 1 base, and 8 bases had no gene match. The CDR3 loop spans 17 amino acids. Germline loops: CDR1 SGHDT, CDR2 YYEEEE. The CDR3 loop is CASSLYLRGLSYNEQFF. In DNA form, the CDR3 reads TGTGCCAGCAGCTTGTATCTGCGGGGGTTATCCTACAATGAGCAGTTCTTC.

The CDR3 nucleotides read TGTGCCAGCAGTTTTTATAGGGGAAGGGCTGAAGCTTTCTTT. Translated, it gives CASSFYRGRAEAFF. This rearrangement joins TRBV28 to TRBJ1-1; TRBD1 is a possible D gene (5 bases). Germline V gene sequence: CDR1 MDHEN, CDR2 SYDVKM. CDR3 size: 14 residues. V was clipped by 3 bases and J by 6 bases, with 14 bases between them.

The chain uses TRBV7-9 and TRBJ2-7; TRBD2 might be the D (5 bases). CDR1 and CDR2 (germline): SEHNR, FQNEAQ (reference sequence). CDR3 length equals 12 residues. The ends were cut back, 6 bases at V and 4 bases at J, with 10 bases in the middle. The CDR3 here is CASSSSGYEQYV. The CDR3 DNA follows: TGTGCCAGCAGTTCCAGCGGTTACGAGCAGTACGTC.

CDR3 loop: CATSRAWGYQETQYF. DNA of the CDR3: TGTGCCACCAGCAGGGCCTGGGGGTACCAAGAGACCCAGTACTTC. The chain couples TRBV15 to TRBJ2-5; D is tentatively TRBD1 or TRBD2 (5 bases each). The CDR3 extends over 15 amino acids. Germline CDR1 and CDR2: LNHNV and YYDKDF (reference sequence). V lost 3 bases to trimming and J lost 0 bases, with 11 bases between them.

The genes are TRBV6-1 and TRBJ1-5; D is undetermined. Between the trimmed V and J ends, which lost 6 bases and 4 bases, there was a span of 13 bases. CDR1 MNHNS and CDR2 SASEGT come from the germline V gene. This CDR3 comprises 14 residues. Here the CDR3 reads CASSVGQANQPQHF. The CDR3, as DNA: TGTGCCAGCAGCGTAGGGCAAGCAAATCAGCCCCAGCATTTT.

V is TRBV6-5 and J is TRBJ1-3; no clear D gene. Germline values: CDR1 MNHEY, CDR2 SVGAGI. V shed 6 bases and J shed 4 bases, with 13 bases lying between them. The CDR3 runs to 14 residues. CDR3 protein: CASSRGITGNTIYF. In nucleotides, the CDR3 is TGTGCCAGCAGCCGCGGCATAACCGGAAACACCATATATTTT.

The V and J genes are TRBV7-2 and TRBJ2-7; TRBD2 agrees at 12 bases. The CDR3 is 15 amino acids. Germline trimming cut 6 bases from V and 2 bases from J; bases unmatched to any gene: 5. Per germline, CDR1 SGHTA and CDR2 FQGNSA. The CDR3 here is CASRPRLAGAYEQYF. CDR3 sequence (DNA): TGTGCCAGCAGACCTAGACTAGCGGGGGCCTACGAGCAGTACTTC.